The following is a TCR beta chain sequence with its context. Its antigen is currently unknown. The data are from a study of CD8+CD57+ T cells in acquired aplastic anemia. Study-wide background: Reads per healthy sample averaged about 10.8 million (CD4+) and some 12 million (CD8+).

Study-wide points: Overlapping CD8+ CDR3 repertoires of patients and controls contained some 27 shared sequences. The CD8+ Simpson's diversity of patients and controls was not significantly different.

Genomic DNA acted as the template from which TCR beta VDJ combination and CDR3 sequence profiling were carried out. TCRdb reprocessed the reads via MiXCR and lists one record per CDR3 protein. Found here are just over 400,000 distinct CDR3 sequences, around 68% of them singletons; the top ten hold 3% to 4.5%. Germline CDR1 MGHRA, CDR2 YSYEKL. V lost 1 base, J lost 0 bases, and 10 bases lay in between. There are 16 residues in the CDR3. V gene TRBV4-1 combines with J gene TRBJ1-3, with D unclear. Source material: sorted CD4+, CD8+, or CD8+CD57+ T cells (not recorded which) from PBMCs. The sequence was collected from a human donor in good health, serving as a control. The CDR3: CASSQGAAYSGNTIYF. The CDR3 region has the DNA TGCGCCAGCAGCCAAGGTGCGGCCTACTCTGGAAACACCATATATTTT.